This T cell receptor beta chain was sequenced for a study of CD8 T cells in ankylosing spondylitis. General study points: Blood from ankylosing spondylitis patients appeared to carry a characteristic eight-variant TCR beta motif.

The CDR3 sequence is 19 residues long. Germline V gene sequence: CDR1 MNHEY, CDR2 SMNVEV (reference sequence). V trimming: 7 bases; J trimming: 0 bases; junction bases outside the gene matches: 13. MiXCR, applied by TCRdb to the 5' RACE reads, yields one record per CDR3 protein. In the table there are roughly 490,000 distinct CDR3 sequences, roughly 5.2% of which are singletons. Only a few counts were recorded for this clonotype. As yet, its antigen is unknown. The chain employs TRBV27 and TRBJ2-6, with 9 bases fitting TRBD1. Sequencing used blood, either unsorted or a sorted T cell fraction (not recorded which). The sequence derives from a male donor with ankylosing spondylitis. DNA for the CDR3: TGTGCCAGCACCTTAATAGGGGGACAGGGCATCTCTGGGGCCAACGTCCTGACTTTC. Residues: CASTLIGGQGISGANVLTF. Full variable domain (outside the CDR3, taken from reference TRBV27 and TRBJ2-6): EAQVTQNPRYLITVTGKKLTVTCSQNMNHEYMSWYRQDPGLGLRQIYYSMNVEVTDKGDVPEGYKVSRKEKRNFPLILESPSPNQTSLYFCASTLIGGQGISGANVLTFGAGSRLTVL.